This T cell receptor (beta chain) was sequenced in a study of control samples from healthy donors and cancer patients (dated by TCRdb to the early 2020s). For this clone: Which antigen it targets is not known. The record has no base qualities; no much larger clone is one base away.

Sequences KGHSH (CDR1) and LQKENI (CDR2) are obtained from the germline V gene. After removal of 4 bases from V and 8 bases from J, the junction retains 5 bases not matched to a gene. From the cysteine up to the phenylalanine, the CDR3 has a length of 15 residues. Solely the CDR3 DNA is kept, with 45 bases framed from the first base. Libraries were made using the immunoSEQ multiplex PCR assay. TCRdb mirrors the immuneACCESS table, restricted to in-frame sequences. Some clones are absent from its copies; in checked studies, under half trace to an unresolved V gene, and the reason for the others is unknown. Across this sample there are 120,000 or so clones, with approximately 88% seen only once. The ten largest make up roughly 40% of the sample.

The sequencing input was blood. The source is a man in his fifties in good health. In this chain, TRBV18 is recombined with TRBJ2-1; TRBD2 fits 13 bases in the junction. The CDR3 loop reads CASSHTSGGAYEQFF. Read as DNA, the sequence is TGTGCCAGCTCACACACTAGCGGGGGGGCCTATGAGCAGTTCTTC.